The T cell receptor (beta chain) described here comes from a study of blood T cell repertoires in COVID-19. The overall study: Some COVID-19 samples were acute and others convalescent; all came from the United States, Italy and Spain. Sample material is recorded as cDNA or gDNA derived from T cells, B-cell-depleted T cells, or PBMCs.

The CDR3 consists of 15 residues. The germline CDR1 and CDR2 sequences are SGHVS and FQNEAQ. V lost 3 bases, J lost 2 bases, and 11 bases lay in between. TCRdb's table, derived via immunoSEQ multiplex PCR, lists solely in-frame clones and lacks some. Of 200,000 to 300,000 clones listed, approximately 86% are singletons. Sequencing used peripheral blood. The V call is TRBV7-8, the J call TRBJ1-3; TRBD1 is a possible D gene (5 bases). This sequence originates from a human donor in a cohort sampled during active COVID-19. CDR3 in DNA: TGTGCCAGCAGCTTGGGGGGACGGACTGGAAACACCATATATTTT. The encoded protein is CASSLGGRTGNTIYF.